This T cell receptor (beta chain) derives from a study of blood T cell repertoires in COVID-19. Whole-study context: The origin of the acute and convalescent COVID-19 samples was the United States, Italy and Spain. T cells, B-cell-depleted T cells, or PBMCs supplied cDNA or gDNA.

V gave up 5 bases and J gave up 3 bases; unmatched junction bases: 9. CDR3 length: 15 residues. Per the germline V gene, CDR1 is SGHVS and CDR2 is FNYEAQ. Original data processing: Nucleated cell number was recorded as an estimate derived from reference gene primer amplification. Generated by immunoSEQ multiplex PCR, the TCRdb table keeps only in-frame clones and is missing some. V, J and clone size were drawn from that table, and D and trimming were deduced from the DNA. The data contain 60,000 to 85,000 clones, about 92% of them seen just once; the ten biggest clones take up 1.5%. This clone showed up just a few times.

V gene TRBV7-6 combines with J gene TRBJ2-7; 8 bases map to TRBD2. The sample consisted of peripheral blood. The origin of this receptor is a man aged 45-60 years with acute or convalescent COVID-19. Written as DNA, the CDR3 is TGTGCCAGCAGCCCCCTGGAGCGGGAGCACTACGAGCAGTACTTC. This codes for CASSPLEREHYEQYF.